Following are 3 T cell receptor beta chains from one sample sequenced in a study of cytomegalovirus exposure and HLA in healthy donors. Vbeta (60) and Jbeta (13) primers were used in the PCR. Assay used: immunoSEQ multiplex PCR; TCRdb lists only in-frame clones, some missing. Recorded for this sample: 130,000 or so clones. The sequencing input was PBMCs. Receptors originate from an older woman in good health and CMV-seronegative.

This chain joins TRBV28 and TRBJ1-4, with D perhaps TRBD1 (5 bases). From germline, CDR1 is MDHEN and CDR2 SYDVKM. The CDR3 has 15 residues. Trimming shortened V by 3 bases and J by 2 bases, and 10 bases separated the two germline ends. CDR3 loop: CASSLRTSTNEKLFF. The CDR3 DNA is TGTGCCAGCAGTTTGAGGACAAGTACTAATGAAAAACTGTTTTTT. Full variable domain (outside the CDR3, taken from reference TRBV28 and TRBJ1-4): DVKVTQSSRYLVKRTGEKVFLECVQDMDHENMFWYRQDPGLGLRLIYFSYDVKMKEKGDIPEGYSVSREKKERFSLILESASTNQTSMYLCASSLRTSTNEKLFFGSGTQLSVL.

The chain recombines TRBV6-5 with TRBJ1-6; 7 nucleotides agree with TRBD1. This CDR3 spans 15 amino acids. Germline CDR1 is MNHEY and CDR2 is SVGAGI. V was clipped by 2 bases and J by 7 bases; unmatched bases: 5. The CDR3 nucleotides read TGTGCCAGCAGTTACGGGACAGATTTAAATTCACCCCTCCACTTT. The encoded protein is CASSYGTDLNSPLHF.

The CDR3 DNA is TGTGCCAGCAGCGCGACGACAGGGCCCTATTCACCCCTCCACTTT. It codes for CASSATTGPYSPLHF. This chain connects TRBV9 to TRBJ1-6; TRBD1 aligns across 7 bases. CDR1 is SGDLS and CDR2 is YYNGEE in the germline V gene. V was clipped by 3 bases and J by 8 bases; unmatched bases: 8. The CDR3 extends over 15 amino acids.